This T cell receptor (beta chain) was sequenced during a study of cytomegalovirus exposure and HLA in healthy donors. About the research overall: The study placed about four fifths of its approximately 400 genotyped donors in the Caucasian-associated ancestry cluster.

The germline V gene has CDR1 SGHRS and CDR2 YFSETQ. V was cut by 4 bases and J by 2 bases, with 15 bases left in between. The CDR3 is 15 amino acids. Study-level results: Cytomegalovirus status was reportedly diagnosed by the classifier with high sensitivity and specificity. An analysis done earlier found most TCR beta V segments productive about 87% or about 30% of the time. When presence/absence was analysed, sequencing depth was taken to be roughly uniform across donors.

Use of 60 Vbeta and 13 Jbeta primers characterized the PCR. The data were produced by immunoSEQ multiplex PCR, yet TCRdb's version contains in-frame clones alone and is incomplete. Among under 200,000 clones, 65% to 85% were seen once, and the ten largest hold roughly 1.4%. There are a few counts of this clone. Its antigen is currently unknown. The sequence derives from a man in his forties or fifties in good health and CMV-seropositive. The chain recombines TRBV5-1 with TRBJ1-1, with D uncertain. Specimen: PBMCs. The CDR3 is CASSRPTEPNTEAFF. CDR3 sequence (DNA): TGCGCCAGCAGCCGGCCCACAGAACCCAACACTGAAGCTTTCTTT.